This TCR beta chain derives from a study of blood T cell repertoires in COVID-19. Looking at the study overall: T cells, B-cell-depleted T cells, or PBMCs supplied cDNA or gDNA.

The cohort comprised adults aged about 18 to 100 years residing in 24 US areas. Each participant's cohort was designated according to participant-reported clinical history. Germline V gives CDR1 KGHSH, CDR2 LQKENI. The CDR3 loop spans 13 amino acids. Trimming pared 6 bases from V and 1 base from J, leaving 9 bases between. Original analysis: From reference gene primer amplification, estimates of nucleated cell counts were derived. Sequenced by immunoSEQ multiplex PCR; TCRdb stores in-frame clones only, minus some. Clone size and V and J calls were adopted from that table, with D and trimming inferred from the DNA. This table holds 200,000 to 250,000 clones, roughly 84% found once.

Sequenced material: PBMCs or T cells enriched from blood (not recorded which). V is TRBV18 and J is TRBJ2-5; the D is unclear. This clonotype was sampled from a man aged 25 to 45 in a cohort exposed to, infected with or recovered from COVID-19 (not recorded which). The CDR3 reads CASSPRSQETQYF. Written as DNA, the CDR3 is TGTGCCAGCTCCCCTAGGAGCCAAGAGACCCAGTACTTC.